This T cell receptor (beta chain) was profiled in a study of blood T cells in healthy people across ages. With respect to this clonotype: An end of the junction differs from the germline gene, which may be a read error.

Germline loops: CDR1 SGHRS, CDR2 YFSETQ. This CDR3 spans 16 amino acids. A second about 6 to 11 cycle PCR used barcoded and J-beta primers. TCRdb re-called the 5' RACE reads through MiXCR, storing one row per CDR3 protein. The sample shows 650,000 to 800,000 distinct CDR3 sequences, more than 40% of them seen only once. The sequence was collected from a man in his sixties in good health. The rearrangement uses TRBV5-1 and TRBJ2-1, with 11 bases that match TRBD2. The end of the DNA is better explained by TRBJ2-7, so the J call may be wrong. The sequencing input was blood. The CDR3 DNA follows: TGCACCAGCAGCTTGGCGGCTAGCGGGGGGTACAATGAGCAGTACTTC. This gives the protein CTSSLAASGGYNEQYF.